This T cell receptor beta chain came from a study of blood T cell repertoires in COVID-19 (TCRdb year 2020). A note on the overall study: The collaborator samples originated in the United States, Italy and Spain and spanned the acute and convalescent phases of COVID-19. The repertoires were released in a freely available public database meant as a resource for research on the immune response to SARS-CoV-2. Where available, HLA class I and class II types were taken from metadata supplied by the sample provider and were not determined by assay-based typing. Subjects who had been exposed to COVID-19, were actively infected with it, or had recovered from it provided the deeply sampled blood TCRbeta repertoires that made up the dataset. The material from the prospective study consisted of cDNA or gDNA derived from T cells, B-cell-depleted T cells, or PBMCs. Samples came from the ongoing ImmuneRACE study (first 160 participants) plus 1,254 subjects from 6 global collaborators. A de-identified subject ID, COVID-19 status, age in years and sex were almost always included in the sample metadata.

Points the paper makes about the study in general: Clinical and demographic metadata were provided uncurated, with the amount varying by source and participant.

This clone was detected once. The antigen it recognizes is unknown. Per-base quality was not reported, and no clone a single base away is much larger than it. In the prospective study, participants were roughly 18 to 89 years old, resided in 25 or so geographic areas of the United States, and were enrolled through a virtual design. To assign participants to cohorts, the prospective study relied on clinical history that participants themselves reported in a screening survey and a study questionnaire. In the prospective study, whole blood, serum and a nasopharyngeal or oropharyngeal swab were collected from each participant by mobile phlebotomists. Prospective study participants could optionally give additional blood draws and questionnaires over an approximately two-month period. Before DNA extraction, blood samples from the prospective study were shipped at room temperature or frozen. TCRbeta CDR3 regions were amplified from genomic DNA by means of the immunoSEQ Assay, a bias-controlled multiplex PCR. The study's own analysis went as follows. Within the assay, amplification of reference gene primers was used to estimate how many nucleated cells each sample contained. To quantify the absolute abundance of each unique TCRbeta CDR3 rearrangement, sequence reads were collapsed and filtered. For each sample, productive Simpson clonality was calculated as the square root of Simpson's diversity index across productive rearrangements. TCRdb carries this immuneACCESS record with in-frame sequences only. Its versions omit some clonotypes, under half of them owing to an unresolved V gene in the studies checked, with the rest unexplained. That table supplies the V and J calls and clone size; D and trimming were determined from the DNA. In this sample the table shows a few hundred thousand clones, more than 75% of which occur a single time. About 4.5% of the sample is in the top ten clones.

The CDR3 has 16 amino acids, counting the end cysteine and phenylalanine. The only DNA kept is the CDR3, 48 bases in frame from the first base. The germline V gene (reference sequence) yields SGHNT for CDR1 and YYREEE for CDR2. From V the trimming removes 4 bases and from J it removes 5 bases, while the gene matches leave 12 bases of the junction unaccounted for. The receptor's source is a man younger than 40 with acute COVID-19. Sequenced: PBMCs or T cells enriched from blood (not recorded which). Recombination linked TRBV5-4 to TRBJ1-1; 9 bases in the junction line up with TRBD1. The CDR3 loop reads CASSTGQGPERTEAFF. The nucleotides read TGTGCCAGCAGCACGGGACAGGGTCCGGAACGGACTGAAGCTTTCTTT.